Listed here are 10 T cell receptor beta chains from one sample, sequenced in a study of spatial heterogeneity in lung cancer. Study observations and caveats: Tracking of tumor mutation counts was seen in expanded intratumoral alpha and beta TCR counts.

Their cognate antigens are unknown. The time point was: sample taken at primary tumor resection. TCRdb re-analysed the 5' RACE reads in MiXCR, keeping a single row per CDR3 protein. The sample lists over 8,500 distinct CDR3 sequences, 13% to 15% occurring once. The starting material was lung tumor tissue, obtained at surgery. Every receptor here comes from a male donor with early-stage non-small cell lung cancer.

This clonotype was picked up many times. This beta chain is an off-target read within a library intended for alpha chains, so its frequency means little. The chain uses TRBV7-2 and TRBJ2-5; possibly TRBD2 for D (6 bases). Per the germline V gene, CDR1 is SGHTA and CDR2 is FQGNSA. The CDR3 extends over 20 amino acids. V shed 0 bases and J shed 5 bases, with 28 bases lying between them. The CDR3 nucleotides read TGTGCCAGCAGCTTAGCTCCATCGGGCCTAGCCGCGCCGGGGGTGGAGACCCAGTACTTC. Amino acid sequence: CASSLAPSGLAAPGVETQYF.

This clonotype was observed many times. This beta chain is an unintended read in a library built for alpha chains; its size means little. The chain combines TRBV7-3 with TRBJ2-1; 9 bases map to TRBD2. The CDR3 extends over 16 amino acids. CDR1 is SGHTA, CDR2 FQGTGA, per germline. Trimming removed 1 base from V and 5 bases from J; junction bases left unmatched: 6. This CDR3 reads CASSLMGTSNHNEQFF. DNA for the CDR3: TGTGCCAGCAGCTTAATGGGGACTAGCAACCACAATGAGCAGTTCTTC.

A remark on this clonotype: This beta chain lies outside the target of a library built for alpha chains; its clone size means little. This chain links TRBV27 with TRBJ2-7; D not certain. Trimming removed 0 bases at V and 1 base at J, with 7 bases between. This CDR3 has 14 residues. Per the germline V gene, CDR1 is MNHEY and CDR2 is SMNVEV (reference sequence). The CDR3 sequence is CASSLSGSSYEQYF. The CDR3 DNA sequence: TGTGCCAGCAGTTTATCAGGGTCATCCTACGAGCAGTACTTC.

Turning to this clonotype: This beta chain lies outside the target of a library built for alpha chains; its clone size means little. V is TRBV30 and J is TRBJ2-3, with TRBD2 matching over 7 bases. Germline V gene data show CDR1 as GTSNPN and CDR2 as SVGIG (reference sequence). This CDR3 region has 17 residues. The V and J ends lost 7 bases and 0 bases, in that order; junction bases with no gene match: 16. This chain's CDR3 is CASYPTRLAESTDTQYF. The DNA for the CDR3 is TGTGCCTCGTACCCTACCAGGCTAGCGGAAAGCACAGATACGCAGTATTTT.

Many counts were recorded for this clonotype. Because the library targeted alpha chains, this beta chain is an off-target read whose size means little. In DNA, the CDR3 is TGTGCCAGCAGTTGGGACAGGGGGCGGGGAATGAACACTGAAGCTTTCTTT. This codes for CASSWDRGRGMNTEAFF. The V and J genes are TRBV6-5 and TRBJ1-1; 12 bases are shared with TRBD1. V lost 4 bases and J lost 0; bases outside the gene matches: 6. CDR3 length: 17 residues. Germline CDR1 reads MNHEY; CDR2 reads SVGAGI.

In this sample, this clonotype turned up many times. A library prepared for alpha chains yielded this beta chain as an off-target read; its size is of little meaning. The chain couples TRBV24-1 to TRBJ2-2; possible D gene TRBD1, 6 bases. The CDR3 length is 14 residues. In germline, CDR1 is KGHDR, CDR2 SFDVKD. V lost 9 bases to trimming and J lost 0 bases, with 10 bases between them. DNA for the CDR3: TGTGCCACCTCTGGGACACCGAACACCGGGGAGCTGTTTTTT. Its protein is CATSGTPNTGELFF.

Many counts were recorded for this clonotype. Found in a library prepared for alpha chains, this beta chain is an off-target read, and its abundance has little meaning. This sequence joins TRBV18 and TRBJ2-2; 7 nucleotides match TRBD2. With V trimmed by 3 bases and J by 4 bases, 5 bases remained unmatched. The CDR3 has 15 amino acids. The germline gives CDR1 KGHSH, CDR2 LQKENI. This CDR3 reads CASSPGGSGTGELFF. CDR3 sequence (DNA): TGTGCCAGCTCACCCGGCGGGAGCGGCACCGGGGAGCTGTTTTTT.

At least ten counts were recorded for this clonotype. Within a library made for alpha chains, this beta chain is off target, and its count is uninformative. This sequence joins TRBV3-1 and TRBJ2-1, with 7 bases lining up with TRBD2. The CDR3 is 17 amino acids. Trimming cost V 3 bases and J 8 bases; bases outside gene matches: 16. Looked up from germline, CDR1 is LGHDT and CDR2 is YNNKEL (reference sequence). The CDR3 sequence is CASSQLRIAGVLDEQFF. CDR3 coding DNA: TGTGCCAGCAGCCAGCTCCGAATAGCGGGTGTACTGGATGAGCAGTTCTTC.

This clonotype was counted ten times or more. Found in a library prepared for alpha chains, this beta chain is an off-target read, and its abundance has little meaning. The chain couples TRBV6-5 to TRBJ2-7; 7 bases are shared with TRBD2. Per germline, CDR1 MNHEY and CDR2 SVGAGI. This CDR3 comprises 14 residues. Trimming removed 4 bases from V and 2 bases from J; junction bases left unmatched: 5. CDR3 protein: CASSSSGNTYEQYF. The CDR3 nucleotides read TGTGCCAGCAGTTCTAGCGGTAATACCTACGAGCAGTACTTC.

At least ten counts were recorded for this clonotype. Because the library targeted alpha chains, this beta chain is an off-target read whose size means little. The genes are TRBV18 and TRBJ2-3; TRBD1 aligns across 9 bases. V trimming: 2 bases; J trimming: 7 bases; junction bases outside the gene matches: 4. Per the germline V gene, CDR1 is KGHSH and CDR2 is LQKENI. This CDR3 region has 14 residues. Written as DNA, the CDR3 is TGTGCCAGCTCACCAGACAGGGGGGATAATACGCAGTATTTT. This encodes CASSPDRGDNTQYF.